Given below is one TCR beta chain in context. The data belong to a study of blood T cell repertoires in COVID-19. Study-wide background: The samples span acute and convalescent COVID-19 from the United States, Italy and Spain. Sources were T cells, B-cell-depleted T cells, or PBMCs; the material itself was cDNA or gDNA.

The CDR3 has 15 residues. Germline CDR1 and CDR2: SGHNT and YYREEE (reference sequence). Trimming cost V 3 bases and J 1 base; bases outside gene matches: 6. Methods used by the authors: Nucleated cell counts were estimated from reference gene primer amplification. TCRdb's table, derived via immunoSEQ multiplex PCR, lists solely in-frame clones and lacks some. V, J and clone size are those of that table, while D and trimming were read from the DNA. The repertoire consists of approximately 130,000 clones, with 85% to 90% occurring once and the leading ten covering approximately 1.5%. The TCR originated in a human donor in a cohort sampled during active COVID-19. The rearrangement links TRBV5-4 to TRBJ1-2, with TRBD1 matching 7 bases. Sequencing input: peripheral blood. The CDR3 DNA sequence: TGTGCCAGCAGCTCCGCCGGGACAGTTAACTATGGCTACACCTTC. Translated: CASSSAGTVNYGYTF.